This T cell receptor (beta chain) was retrieved from a study of Graves' ophthalmopathy and Graves' hyperthyroidism. Moderate-to-severe activity, with CAS ≥3, NOSPECS ≥4 and duration under 3 months, characterized the donors with ophthalmopathy. Findings of the study overall: The model's ophthalmopathy progression predictions had 55% to 71% sensitivity and approximately 72% specificity.

The trim removed 6 bases at V and 8 bases at J, leaving 12 bases unmatched. The CDR3 contains 14 residues. Germline V gene sequence: CDR1 SQVTM, CDR2 ANQGSEA. Amplification targeted the TCR beta CDR3 regions, with RNA transcripts as the source material. HTBI primers served in a first-round RT-PCR, which a second-round multiplex PCR followed. TCRdb itself ran the multiplex PCR reads through MiXCR, one entry per CDR3 protein. The table records about 660,000 distinct CDR3 sequences, over 40% of them present only once. In regard to this clonotype: The antigen remains undetermined.

The receptor's source is an adult man with Graves' ophthalmopathy. V gene TRBV29-1 combines with J gene TRBJ2-1; 8 bases are shared with TRBD1. The sequencing input was peripheral blood. In nucleotides, the CDR3 is TGCAGCGTCGGTCGGACAGGGAGGTCGGATGAGCAGTTCTTC. This encodes CSVGRTGRSDEQFF.